This record concerns one T cell receptor (beta chain) sequence. The antigen remains unidentified. Germline CDR1 LGHNA, CDR2 YSLEER. CDR3 length: 18 amino acids. Germline trimming cut 2 bases from V and 6 bases from J; bases unmatched to any gene: 8. This entry belongs to a study of cytomegalovirus exposure and HLA in healthy donors. Whole-study findings and limits: It was reported in a later analysis that an Asian-associated ancestry cluster showed fewer N-insertions than the 666-donor mean. TCR beta sequences reportedly predicted most subjects' HLA-A and HLA-B alleles accurately.

PCR used 60 Vbeta primers and 13 Jbeta primers. Libraries were prepared by immunoSEQ multiplex PCR; TCRdb keeps only in-frame clonotypes and omits some of them. The sample yields some 42,000 clones, about 47% seen once. The source of this sequence is a human donor in good health. The specimen sequenced was PBMCs. This chain uses TRBV4-3 with TRBJ2-3; 16 nucleotides align to TRBD2. Here the CDR3 reads CASSQTLGLAGGPDTQYF. The CDR3 DNA sequence: TGCGCCAGCAGCCAAACCCTGGGACTAGCGGGGGGGCCGGATACGCAGTATTTT.